These 25 T cell receptor beta chains were all obtained from the same sample, sequenced in a study of OX40 agonist ivuxolimab in advanced cancers. Libraries were prepared through the immunoSEQ multiplex PCR assay. TCRdb took over this immuneACCESS table, retaining in-frame rearrangements with V and J assigned. Such tables are incomplete; in checked studies, under half of the missing clones stem from an unresolved V gene, and the remainder is unexplained. This sample holds roughly 76,000 clones; 85% were observed only once. Roughly 3% of the sample belongs to the ten largest clones. The source was CD4+ or CD8+ T cells sorted from blood, collected in a trial of the OX40 agonist ivuxolimab. All receptors come from an adult with an advanced solid tumor such as melanoma, head and neck, liver or kidney cancer.

The V call is TRBV4-3, the J call TRBJ2-5; the match to TRBD2 covers 11 bases. Germline V gene data show CDR1 as LGHNA and CDR2 as YSLEER. The CDR3 totals 15 residues. With 4 bases clipped from V and 4 bases from J, the junction kept 5 bases outside the gene matches. The CDR3 DNA is TGCGCCAGCAGCCCCTCGGGGACTAGCGGAGAGACCCAGTACTTC. Translated: CASSPSGTSGETQYF.

CDR3 coding DNA: TGCGCCAGCAGCTTGGAGGGGGGACGACAGAACACTGAAGCTTTCTTT. Residues: CASSLEGGRQNTEAFF. V and J are TRBV5-1 and TRBJ1-1; D perhaps matches TRBD1 (6 bases). The germline V and J ends were trimmed by 0 bases and 1 base, with 13 bases remaining between them. Germline V gives CDR1 SGHRS, CDR2 YFSETQ. The CDR3 covers 16 residues.

The rearrangement joins TRBV19 to TRBJ2-2; TRBD1 or TRBD2 may be the D gene (5 bases each). This CDR3 spans 14 amino acids. V shed 1 base and J shed 4 bases, with 7 bases lying between them. Germline values: CDR1 LNHDA, CDR2 SQIVND (reference sequence). As DNA, the CDR3 is TGTGCCAGTAGTATAGGGGGGACCACCGGGGAGCTGTTTTTT. Protein: CASSIGGTTGELFF.

DNA for the CDR3: TGTGCCAGCAGACCGGGACAACGATTCTCGGGCTACACCTTC. Its protein product is CASRPGQRFSGYTF. The chain recombines TRBV6-1 with TRBJ1-2, with D maybe TRBD1 (6 bases). V lost 6 bases and J 8 bases, leaving 19 bases between the germline ends. The CDR3 is 14 amino acids. CDR1 and CDR2 (germline): MNHNS, SASEGT.

V and J are TRBV4-3 and TRBJ2-7, with D possibly being TRBD2 (5 bases). Looked up from germline, CDR1 is LGHNA and CDR2 is YSLEER. V lost 0 bases to trimming and J lost 7 bases, with 16 bases between them. The CDR3 length is 15 residues. The CDR3 nucleotides read TGCGCCAGCAGCCAAGACGCCCTCGGCCCGGGAGAGCAGTACTTC. This codes for CASSQDALGPGEQYF.

The V and J genes are TRBV6-6 and TRBJ1-5, with D unresolved. This CDR3 is 13 amino acids long. CDR1 MNHNY and CDR2 SVGAGI come from the germline V gene (reference sequence). V lost 6 bases and J 3 bases, leaving 9 bases between the germline ends. The CDR3 reads CASRPSNNQPQHF. For the CDR3, the DNA is TGTGCCAGCAGACCTAGCAACAATCAGCCCCAGCATTTT.

For the CDR3, the DNA is TGTGCCTGGAGTGCAAATTCACCCCTCCACTTT. This encodes CAWSANSPLHF. J is TRBJ1-6 and V is TRBV30; D unresolved. The V end was cut by 1 base, the J end by 7 bases, with 2 bases between. The CDR3 has 11 residues. Germline V gives CDR1 GTSNPN, CDR2 SVGIG (reference sequence).

The chain uses TRBV18 and TRBJ2-5; no clear D. CDR1 and CDR2 from the germline V gene are KGHSH and LQKENI. The CDR3 consists of 12 residues. V gave up 2 bases and J gave up 5 bases, with 6 bases separating them. CDR3 sequence (DNA): TGTGCCAGCTCACCAACTGCGGAGACCCAGTACTTC. Translation gives CASSPTAETQYF.

This clone was recorded a few times. The gene calls are TRBV4-2 and TRBJ2-2; the match to TRBD2 covers 14 bases. This CDR3 region has 16 residues. Germline CDR1 and CDR2: LGHNA and YNFKEQ. J lost 8 bases, V lost 4 bases, and 6 bases had no gene match. The CDR3 bases are TGTGCCAGCAGCCCCGGACTAGCGGGAGGTGGTGGGGAGCTGTTTTTT. Translated, it gives CASSPGLAGGGGELFF.

This clone occurred a few times. The chain couples TRBV6-6 to TRBJ2-1, with D uncertain. The CDR3 runs to 13 residues. Germline V gives CDR1 MNHNY, CDR2 SVGAGI (reference sequence). V was cut by 6 bases and J by 7 bases, with 13 bases left in between. The CDR3 DNA follows: TGTGCCAGCAGCTATCGGCTAGAGAATGAGCAGTTCTTC. Protein: CASSYRLENEQFF.

The V gene is TRBV5-1, the J gene TRBJ2-1; 14 nucleotides match TRBD2. Losses at the gene ends were 6 bases for V and 7 bases for J; bases not matched to a gene: 3. CDR1 is SGHRS and CDR2 is YFSETQ in the germline V gene. This CDR3 region has 14 residues. CDR3 protein: CASTTSGRVNEQFF. The DNA for the CDR3 is TGCGCCAGCACGACTAGCGGGAGGGTTAATGAGCAGTTCTTC.

The chain uses TRBV6-5 and TRBJ2-7, with 10 bases that match TRBD2. Per the germline V gene, CDR1 is MNHEY and CDR2 is SVGAGI. The CDR3 runs 14 residues. With 6 bases clipped from V and 2 bases from J, the junction kept 4 bases outside the gene matches. The CDR3 region is CASRGTSEAYEQYF. In DNA, the CDR3 is TGTGCCAGCAGGGGGACTAGCGAGGCCTACGAGCAGTACTTC.

The chain has TRBV11-2 and TRBJ2-7; 11 nucleotides match TRBD2. The CDR3 extends over 18 amino acids. The germline gives CDR1 SGHAT, CDR2 FQNNGV. The junction had 13 bases not matched to a gene; V was cut back by 3 bases and J by 3 bases. CDR3 in amino acids: CASSLFTSGGLSNYEQYF. CDR3 DNA sequence: TGTGCCAGCAGCTTGTTTACTAGCGGGGGACTTTCGAACTACGAGCAGTACTTC. Variable domain in full (rest from reference TRBV11-2 and TRBJ2-7): EAGVAQSPRYKIIEKRQSVAFWCNPISGHATLYWYQQILGQGPKLLIQFQNNGVVDDSQLPKDRFSAERLKGVDSTLKIQPAKLEDSAVYLCASSLFTSGGLSNYEQYFGPGTRLTVT.

This chain connects TRBV27 to TRBJ2-5, with D possibly TRBD1 on 5 matching bases. This CDR3 is 16 amino acids long. The germline V gene encodes CDR1 MNHEY and CDR2 SMNVEV (reference sequence). Trimming left V 2 bases short and J 5 bases short, with 18 bases between. CDR3 region: CASSLRAGGAAETQYF. CDR3 nucleotide sequence: TGTGCCAGCAGTTTACGAGCCGGTGGGGCGGCGGAGACCCAGTACTTC.

This chain links TRBV6-5 with TRBJ1-5; tentative D call: TRBD1 (6 bases). The CDR3 contains 15 residues. The germline CDR1 and CDR2 sequences are MNHEY and SVGAGI. Trimming stripped 7 bases from V and 1 base from J, with 14 bases between. The CDR3 protein is CASKVQTGSNQPQHF. The CDR3 nucleotides read TGTGCCAGCAAGGTCCAAACAGGGAGCAATCAGCCCCAGCATTTT.

The chain has TRBV30 and TRBJ2-3, with D perhaps TRBD1 (5 bases). The CDR3 is 14 residues long. CDR1 is GTSNPN and CDR2 is SVGIG in the germline V gene (reference sequence). The V and J ends lost 2 bases and 6 bases respectively, with 15 bases between them. The CDR3 DNA reads TGTGCCTGGAGTAAGGGGCTTGGCGACGATACGCAGTATTTT. Translating it yields CAWSKGLGDDTQYF.

This chain connects TRBV10-3 to TRBJ2-2, with TRBD2 matching over 11 bases. The germline CDR1 and CDR2 sequences are ENHRY and SYGVKD. This CDR3 is built from 16 residues. The V segment lost 4 bases and the J segment 8 bases; nucleotides outside the gene matches: 9. CDR3: CAISGGLAALWGELFF. The CDR3 bases are TGTGCCATCAGTGGGGGACTAGCGGCGCTATGGGGGGAGCTGTTTTTT.

Points on this clone: At one of its ends the junction is not consistent with the germline gene, which may arise from a read error. The V call is TRBV19, the J call TRBJ1-2; no reliable D call. This CDR3 has 13 residues. The germline gives CDR1 LNHDA, CDR2 SQIVND (reference sequence). The CDR3 sequence is CASSLDTYYGYTF. DNA of the CDR3: TGTGCCAGTAGTTTAGACACGTACTATGGCTACACCTTC.

The V gene is TRBV18, the J gene TRBJ2-3; D gene ambiguous. This CDR3 has 11 residues. Germline V gene sequence: CDR1 KGHSH, CDR2 LQKENI. V lost 5 bases and J 2 bases, leaving 2 bases between the germline ends. CDR3 nucleotide sequence: TGTGCCAGCTCAGTCACAGATACGCAGTATTTT. This sequence encodes CASSVTDTQYF.

This chain's CDR3 is CASSMDRGTYEQYF. The DNA of the CDR3 is TGTGCCAGTAGTATGGACAGGGGAACCTACGAGCAGTACTTC. V and J are TRBV19 and TRBJ2-7; 9 bases agree with TRBD1. This CDR3 comprises 14 residues. The V gene's germline CDR1 is LNHDA and CDR2 SQIVND (reference sequence). After removal of 3 bases from V and 2 bases from J, the junction contained 2 bases not matched to a gene.

The V call is TRBV5-1, the J call TRBJ2-5; TRBD2 matches at 8 bases. Trimming at V came to 2 bases and at J to 4 bases, leaving 4 bases not matched to a gene. CDR3 size: 14 residues. Germline V gene lookup returns CDR1 SGHRS and CDR2 YFSETQ. The CDR3 DNA reads as TGCGCCAGCAGCTTACGTCTAGCGGGAGAGACCCAGTACTTC. As protein: CASSLRLAGETQYF.

Only one count was recorded for this clone. This chain uses TRBV6-4 with TRBJ2-7; weak D call: TRBD1 (6 bases). This CDR3 spans 14 amino acids. Trimming cost V 5 bases and J 3 bases, with 14 bases left between them. Per germline, CDR1 MRHNA and CDR2 SNTAGT. The CDR3 is CASSYRDLGYEQYF. CDR3 DNA sequence: TGTGCCAGCAGTTACAGGGATTTGGGCTACGAGCAGTACTTC.

V gene TRBV6-5 combines with J gene TRBJ1-2, with D unresolved. Looked up from germline, CDR1 is MNHEY and CDR2 is SVGAGI. Trimming pared 5 bases from V and 8 bases from J, leaving 18 bases between. This CDR3 has 14 residues. This CDR3 is CASSENGRPGGYTF. The CDR3 DNA reads as TGTGCCAGCAGTGAAAATGGACGCCCCGGGGGCTACACCTTC.

The chain carries TRBV7-9 and TRBJ2-3; D is unresolved. There are 14 residues in the CDR3. V dropped 5 bases and J dropped 2 bases, with 11 bases sitting between them. Germline loops: CDR1 SEHNR, CDR2 FQNEAQ (reference sequence). CDR3 nucleotide sequence: TGTGCCAGCAGCCCGCAGAGTAACACAGATACGCAGTATTTT. This sequence encodes CASSPQSNTDTQYF. Full variable domain (remainder filled in from reference TRBV7-9 and TRBJ2-3): DTGVSQNPRHKITKRGQNVTFRCDPISEHNRLYWYRQTLGQGPEFLTYFQNEAQLEKSRLLSDRFSAERPKGSFSTLEIQRTEQGDSAMYLCASSPQSNTDTQYFGPGTRLTVL.

The chain carries TRBV19 and TRBJ2-2; no reliable D call. The CDR3 length is 15 residues. CDR1 is LNHDA, CDR2 SQIVND, per germline (reference sequence). Trimming shortened V by 5 bases and J by 0 bases, and 10 bases separated the two germline ends. The DNA of the CDR3 is TGTGCCAGTAGTCTGGAGAACGCGAACACCGGGGAGCTGTTTTTT. Its protein product is CASSLENANTGELFF. Looking up the rest from reference TRBV19 and TRBJ2-2 gives the full variable domain: DGGITQSPKYLFRKEGQNVTLSCEQNLNHDAMYWYRQDPGQGLRLIYYSQIVNDFQKGDIAEGYSVSREKKESFPLTVTSAQKNPTAFYLCASSLENANTGELFFGEGSRLTVL.